Listed here are 8 T cell receptor beta chains from one sample, sequenced in a study of blood T cell repertoires in COVID-19. Profiled with immunoSEQ multiplex PCR; TCRdb holds only in-frame clones, not every one. The table records roughly 250,000 clones, more than 70% of them present only once. The specimen sequenced was PBMCs or T cells enriched from blood (not recorded which). These receptor sequences come from a woman aged 40 to 50 with acute COVID-19.

The CDR3 spells CASSSRGAGTEAFF. The CDR3 nucleotides are TGTGCCAGTAGTTCCCGGGGGGCGGGCACTGAAGCTTTCTTT. The chain carries TRBV19 and TRBJ1-1; TRBD1 is a possible D gene (6 bases). The CDR3 runs to 14 residues. Trimming cost V 5 bases and J 4 bases, with 14 bases left between them. CDR1 and CDR2 from the germline V gene are LNHDA and SQIVND (reference sequence).

The CDR3, as DNA: TGTGCCAGCAGTTTTAGCGGGAGGGGTTTTTACGAGCAGTACTTC. Protein: CASSFSGRGFYEQYF. J is TRBJ2-7 and V is TRBV5-6; TRBD2 matches 11 bases. This CDR3 region has 15 residues. With V trimmed by 5 bases and J by 4 bases, 8 bases remained unmatched. CDR1 is SGHDT, CDR2 YYEEEE, per germline. Full variable domain (rest looked up from reference TRBV5-6 and TRBJ2-7): DAGVTQSPTHLIKTRGQQVTLRCSPKSGHDTVSWYQQALGQGPQFIFQYYEEEERQRGNFPDRFSGHQFPNYSSELNVNALLLGDSALYLCASSFSGRGFYEQYFGPGTRLTVT.

The gene calls are TRBV10-2 and TRBJ1-1; weak D call: TRBD1 (6 bases). CDR3 length: 15 amino acids. Trimming removed 3 bases at V and 5 bases at J, with 16 bases between. The germline CDR1 and CDR2 sequences are WSHSY and SAAADI. In nucleotides, the CDR3 is TGCGCCAGCAGTGATTCCGGGACAAGGGGGACTGAAGCTTTCTTT. Its protein product is CASSDSGTRGTEAFF.

The DNA for the CDR3 is TGTGCCAGCAGCCCTACAGGGTGGGACACTGAAGCTTTCTTT. Translating it yields CASSPTGWDTEAFF. V usage is TRBV11-2 and J usage is TRBJ1-1; D possibly corresponds to TRBD1 (6 bases). The V gene's germline CDR1 is SGHAT and CDR2 FQNNGV. CDR3 size: 14 residues. The ends were cut back, 5 bases at V and 3 bases at J, with 13 bases in the middle.

This clone has only one observation. This CDR3 is also generated by other DNA sequences in the sample. The chain uses TRBV5-1 and TRBJ2-5, with D hard to call. There are 13 residues in the CDR3. The V gene lost 0 bases and the J gene lost 3 bases, with 6 bases spanning the gap. Germline CDR1 SGHRS, CDR2 YFSETQ. The CDR3 nucleotides are TGCGCCAGCAGCTTGGGGCAGAAAGAGACCCAGTACTTC. Amino acids: CASSLGQKETQYF.

This clone was counted once. The chain has TRBV5-6 and TRBJ1-6; D is unclear. The CDR3 loop spans 14 amino acids. Germline-derived CDR1 and CDR2 are SGHDT and YYEEEE. V lost 0 bases and J lost 5, with 6 bases in between. The CDR3 DNA sequence: TGTGCCAGCAGCTTGGCGGGGAATAATTCACCCCTCCACTTT. Residues: CASSLAGNNSPLHF.

The chain uses TRBV27 and TRBJ2-5; 9 bases fit TRBD2. Trimming at V came to 6 bases and at J to 4 bases, leaving 15 bases not matched to a gene. Germline CDR1 is MNHEY and CDR2 is SMNVEV (reference sequence). CDR3 length equals 17 residues. CDR3 region: CASSRFGVAGARETQYF. CDR3 coding DNA: TGTGCCAGCAGCAGGTTCGGGGTAGCGGGAGCAAGAGAGACCCAGTACTTC.

The gene calls are TRBV6-5 and TRBJ2-2, with 7 bases fitting TRBD1. V was pared by 8 bases and J by 7 bases, with 10 bases of the junction left unmatched. Germline V gene lookup returns CDR1 MNHEY and CDR2 SVGAGI. This CDR3 comprises 14 residues. The CDR3 nucleotides read TGTGCCAGCCTTCAGAGGACAGGAAGCGGGGAGCTGTTTTTT. The encoded protein is CASLQRTGSGELFF.